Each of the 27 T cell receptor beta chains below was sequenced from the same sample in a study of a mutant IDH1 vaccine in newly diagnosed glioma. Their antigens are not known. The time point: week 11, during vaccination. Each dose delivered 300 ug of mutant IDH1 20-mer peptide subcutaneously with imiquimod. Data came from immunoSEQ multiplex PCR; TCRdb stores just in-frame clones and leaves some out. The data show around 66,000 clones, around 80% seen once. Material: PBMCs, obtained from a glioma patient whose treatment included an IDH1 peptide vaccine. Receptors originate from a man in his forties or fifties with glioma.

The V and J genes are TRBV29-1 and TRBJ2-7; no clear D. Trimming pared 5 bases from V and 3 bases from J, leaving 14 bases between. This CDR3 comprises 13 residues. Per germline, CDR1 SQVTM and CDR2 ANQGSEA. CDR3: CSVLFQVGYEQYF. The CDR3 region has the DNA TGCAGCGTTTTGTTTCAGGTTGGCTACGAGCAGTACTTC.

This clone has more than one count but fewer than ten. The CDR3 here is CASSYVGQETQYF. The CDR3 DNA follows: TGTGCCAGCAGTTATGTCGGACAAGAGACCCAGTACTTC. The V call is TRBV6-5, the J call TRBJ2-5; D gene unclear. The germline V and J ends were trimmed by 3 bases and 2 bases, with 7 bases remaining between them. Germline V gene data show CDR1 as MNHEY and CDR2 as SVGAGI. The CDR3 has 13 residues.

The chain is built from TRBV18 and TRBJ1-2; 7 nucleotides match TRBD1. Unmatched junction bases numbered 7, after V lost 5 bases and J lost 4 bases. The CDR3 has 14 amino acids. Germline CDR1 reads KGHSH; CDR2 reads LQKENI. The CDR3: CASSLTGDGYGYTF. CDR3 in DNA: TGTGCCAGCTCATTAACAGGGGACGGCTATGGCTACACCTTC.

The CDR3 protein is CASSDRVDYGYTF. CDR3 in DNA: TGTGCCAGCAGTGATAGGGTGGATTATGGCTACACCTTC. This rearrangement joins TRBV6-1 to TRBJ1-2; D not certain. CDR3 length equals 13 residues. CDR1 is MNHNS and CDR2 is SASEGT in the germline V gene. V was shortened by 3 bases and J by 5 bases, with 10 bases between the two germline ends.

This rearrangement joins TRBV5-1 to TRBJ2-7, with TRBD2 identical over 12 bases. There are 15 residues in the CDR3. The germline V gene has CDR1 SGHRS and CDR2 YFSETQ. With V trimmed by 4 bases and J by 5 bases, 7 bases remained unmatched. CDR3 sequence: CASSPTSGSIHEQYF. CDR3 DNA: TGCGCCAGCAGCCCGACTAGCGGGAGTATCCACGAGCAGTACTTC.

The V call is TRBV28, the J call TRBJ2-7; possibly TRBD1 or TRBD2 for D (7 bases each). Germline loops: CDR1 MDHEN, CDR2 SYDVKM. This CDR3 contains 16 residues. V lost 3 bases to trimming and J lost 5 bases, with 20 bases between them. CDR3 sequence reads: CASSFPAGRGQHEQYF. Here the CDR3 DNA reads TGTGCCAGCAGTTTCCCCGCGGGGAGGGGGCAACACGAGCAGTACTTC.

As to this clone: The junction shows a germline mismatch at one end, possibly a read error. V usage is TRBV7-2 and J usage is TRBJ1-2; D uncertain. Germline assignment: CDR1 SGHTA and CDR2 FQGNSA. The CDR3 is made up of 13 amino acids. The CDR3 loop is CASSLLTSAEDFF. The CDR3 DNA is TGTGCCAGCAGCTTACTTACGTCGGCGGAGGACTTCTTC.

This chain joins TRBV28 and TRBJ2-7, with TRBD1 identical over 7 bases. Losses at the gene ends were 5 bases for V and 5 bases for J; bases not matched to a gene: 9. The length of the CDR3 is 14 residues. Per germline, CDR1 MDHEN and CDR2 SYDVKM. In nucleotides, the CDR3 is TGTGCCAGCAGTCTTCAGGGGGAGTGGGACGAGCAGTACTTC. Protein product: CASSLQGEWDEQYF.

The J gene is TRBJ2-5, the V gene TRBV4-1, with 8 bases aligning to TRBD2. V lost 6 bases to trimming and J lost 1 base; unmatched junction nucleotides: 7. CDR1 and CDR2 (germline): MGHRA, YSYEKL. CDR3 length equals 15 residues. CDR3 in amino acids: CASSRSGSAQETQYF. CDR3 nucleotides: TGCGCCAGCAGTCGCAGCGGGAGCGCCCAAGAGACCCAGTACTTC.

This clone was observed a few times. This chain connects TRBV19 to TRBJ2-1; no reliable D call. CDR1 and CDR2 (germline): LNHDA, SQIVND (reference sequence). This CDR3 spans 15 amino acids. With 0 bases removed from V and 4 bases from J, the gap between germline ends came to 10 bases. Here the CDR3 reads CASSIDQARYNEQFF. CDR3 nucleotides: TGTGCCAGTAGTATAGATCAGGCCAGATACAATGAGCAGTTCTTC. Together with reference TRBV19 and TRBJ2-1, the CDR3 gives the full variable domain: DGGITQSPKYLFRKEGQNVTLSCEQNLNHDAMYWYRQDPGQGLRLIYYSQIVNDFQKGDIAEGYSVSREKKESFPLTVTSAQKNPTAFYLCASSIDQARYNEQFFGPGTRLTVL.

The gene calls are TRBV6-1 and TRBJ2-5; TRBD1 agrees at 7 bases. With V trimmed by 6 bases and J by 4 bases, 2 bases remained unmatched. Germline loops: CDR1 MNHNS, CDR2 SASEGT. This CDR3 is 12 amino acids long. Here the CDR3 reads CASRTGLETQYF. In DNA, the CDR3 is TGTGCCAGCAGGACAGGGTTAGAGACCCAGTACTTC.

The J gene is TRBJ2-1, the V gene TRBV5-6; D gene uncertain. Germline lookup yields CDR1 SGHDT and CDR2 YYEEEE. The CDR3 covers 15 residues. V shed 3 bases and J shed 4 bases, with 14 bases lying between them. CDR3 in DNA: TGTGCCAGCAGCTCGTTTACAGCGCAATACAATGAGCAGTTCTTC. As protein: CASSSFTAQYNEQFF.

The CDR3 nucleotides are TGTGCCAGCAGCGGGACAGCGGTTCCCTCCTACAATGAGCAGTTCTTC. Translated: CASSGTAVPSYNEQFF. This chain uses TRBV9 with TRBJ2-1; maybe TRBD1 (6 bases). The CDR3 runs to 16 residues. The germline V gene encodes CDR1 SGDLS and CDR2 YYNGEE. V was clipped by 3 bases and J by 0 bases, with 13 bases between them.

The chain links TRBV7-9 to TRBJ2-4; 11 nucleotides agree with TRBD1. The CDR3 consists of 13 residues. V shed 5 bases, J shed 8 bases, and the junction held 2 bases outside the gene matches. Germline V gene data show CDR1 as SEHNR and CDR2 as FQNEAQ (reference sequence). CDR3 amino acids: CASSGTGGDIQYF. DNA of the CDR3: TGTGCCAGCAGCGGGACAGGGGGTGACATTCAGTACTTC.

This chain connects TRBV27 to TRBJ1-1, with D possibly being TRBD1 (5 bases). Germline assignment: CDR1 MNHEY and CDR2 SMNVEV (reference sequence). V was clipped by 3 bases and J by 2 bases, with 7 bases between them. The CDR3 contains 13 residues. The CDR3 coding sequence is TGTGCCAGCAGTTTTACAGGAAACACTGAAGCTTTCTTT. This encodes CASSFTGNTEAFF.

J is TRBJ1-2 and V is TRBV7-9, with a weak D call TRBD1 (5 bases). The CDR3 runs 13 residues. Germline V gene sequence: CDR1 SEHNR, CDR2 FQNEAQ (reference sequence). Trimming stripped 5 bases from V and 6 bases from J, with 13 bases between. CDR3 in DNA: TGTGCCAGCAGCCCCCAGCAAGGGGATGGCTACACCTTC. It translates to CASSPQQGDGYTF.

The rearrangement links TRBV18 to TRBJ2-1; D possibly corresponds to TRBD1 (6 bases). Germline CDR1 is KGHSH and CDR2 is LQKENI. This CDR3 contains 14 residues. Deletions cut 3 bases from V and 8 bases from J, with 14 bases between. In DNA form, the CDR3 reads TGTGCCAGCTCACCGCTACAGGGACCGGATGAGCAGTTCTTC. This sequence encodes CASSPLQGPDEQFF.

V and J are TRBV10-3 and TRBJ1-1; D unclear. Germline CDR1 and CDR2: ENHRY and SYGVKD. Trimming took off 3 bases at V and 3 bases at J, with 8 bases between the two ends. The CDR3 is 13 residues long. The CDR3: CAISDPPHTEAFF. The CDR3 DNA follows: TGTGCCATCAGTGATCCCCCCCACACTGAAGCTTTCTTT.

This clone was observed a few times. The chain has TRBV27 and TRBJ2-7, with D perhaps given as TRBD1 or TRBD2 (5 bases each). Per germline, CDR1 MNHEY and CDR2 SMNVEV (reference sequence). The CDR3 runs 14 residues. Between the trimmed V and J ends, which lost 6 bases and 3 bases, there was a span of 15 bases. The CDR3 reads CASSTRGQGYEQYF. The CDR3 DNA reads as TGTGCCAGCAGCACCCGAGGGCAGGGCTACGAGCAGTACTTC.

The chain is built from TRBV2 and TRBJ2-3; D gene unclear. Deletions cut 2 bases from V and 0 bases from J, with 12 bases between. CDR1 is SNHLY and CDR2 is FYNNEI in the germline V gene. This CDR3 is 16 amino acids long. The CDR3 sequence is CASSERARPSTDTQYF. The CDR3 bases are TGTGCCAGCAGTGAACGGGCAAGACCTAGCACAGATACGCAGTATTTT.

This CDR3 is CASRGGSSTDTQYF. The CDR3 DNA sequence: TGTGCCAGCCGAGGGGGCAGCTCCACAGATACGCAGTATTTT. The rearrangement links TRBV7-3 to TRBJ2-3, with 7 bases matching TRBD1. V shed 8 bases and J 2 bases; nucleotides not matched to a gene: 7. The CDR3 has 14 residues. Germline CDR1 is SGHTA and CDR2 is FQGTGA.

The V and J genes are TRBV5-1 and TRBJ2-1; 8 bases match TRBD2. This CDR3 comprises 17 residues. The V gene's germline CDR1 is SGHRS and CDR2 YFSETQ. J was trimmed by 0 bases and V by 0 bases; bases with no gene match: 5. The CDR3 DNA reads TGCGCCAGCAGCTTGGATAGCGGGACCCCCTCCTACAATGAGCAGTTCTTC. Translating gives CASSLDSGTPSYNEQFF. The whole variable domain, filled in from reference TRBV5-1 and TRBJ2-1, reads KAGVTQTPRYLIKTRGQQVTLSCSPISGHRSVSWYQQTPGQGLQFLFEYFSETQRNKGNFPGRFSGRQFSNSRSEMNVSTLELGDSALYLCASSLDSGTPSYNEQFFGPGTRLTVL.

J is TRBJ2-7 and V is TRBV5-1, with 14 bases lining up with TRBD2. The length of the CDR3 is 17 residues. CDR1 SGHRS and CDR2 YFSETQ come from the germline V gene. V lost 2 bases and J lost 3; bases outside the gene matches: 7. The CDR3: CASSLGTSGRKNYEQYF. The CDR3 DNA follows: TGCGCCAGCAGCTTAGGGACTAGCGGGAGAAAAAACTACGAGCAGTACTTC.

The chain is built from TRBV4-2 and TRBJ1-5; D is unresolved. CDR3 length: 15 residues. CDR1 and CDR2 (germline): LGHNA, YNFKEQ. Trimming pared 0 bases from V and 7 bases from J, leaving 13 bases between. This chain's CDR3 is CASSQDPSARQPQHF. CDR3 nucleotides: TGTGCCAGCAGCCAAGATCCTAGTGCACGGCAGCCCCAGCATTTT.

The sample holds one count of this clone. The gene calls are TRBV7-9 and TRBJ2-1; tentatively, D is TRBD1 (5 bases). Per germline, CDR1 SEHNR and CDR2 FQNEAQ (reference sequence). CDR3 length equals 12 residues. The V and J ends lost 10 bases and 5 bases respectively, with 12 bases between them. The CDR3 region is CATKRGNNEQFF. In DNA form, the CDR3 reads TGTGCCACAAAAAGGGGTAACAATGAGCAGTTCTTC.

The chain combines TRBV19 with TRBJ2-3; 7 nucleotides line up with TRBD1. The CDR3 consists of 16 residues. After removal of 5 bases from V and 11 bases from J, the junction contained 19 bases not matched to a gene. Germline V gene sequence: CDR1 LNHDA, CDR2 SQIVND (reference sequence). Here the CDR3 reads CASSPTGDRLGSGQYF. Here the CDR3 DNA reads TGTGCCAGTAGTCCCACAGGGGATCGTCTAGGTAGTGGGCAGTATTTT.

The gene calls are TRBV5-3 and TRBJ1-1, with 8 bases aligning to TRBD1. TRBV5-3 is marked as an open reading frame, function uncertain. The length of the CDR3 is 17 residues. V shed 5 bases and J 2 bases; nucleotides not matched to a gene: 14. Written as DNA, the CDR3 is TGTGCCAGAAGAAATCACCCCACACAGGGGGAAAACACTGAAGCTTTCTTT. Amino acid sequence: CARRNHPTQGENTEAFF.